This T cell receptor beta chain was profiled in a study of early T cells in non-severe SARS-CoV-2 infection. One entry per CDR3 protein, called by TCRdb with MiXCR from the 5' RACE reads. The repertoire consists of some 59,000 distinct CDR3 sequences, with around 9.3% occurring once and the leading ten covering about 4.4%. The sample holds a few counts of this clonotype. The CDR3 covers 13 residues. Germline CDR1 and CDR2: KGHSH and LQKENI. Between the trimmed V and J ends, which lost 2 bases and 4 bases, there was a span of 9 bases. Input material: whole blood. The source is an adult who was a healthcare worker with PCR-confirmed SARS-CoV-2 infection or an uninfected control (not recorded which). The chain joins TRBV18 to TRBJ2-7; D gene unclear. This CDR3 is CASSPGDGYEQYF. DNA for the CDR3: TGTGCCAGCTCACCAGGGGATGGGTACGAGCAGTACTTC.